This TCR beta chain was found in a study of tumor and adjacent non-tumor tissue in lung cancer. About the research overall: The cohort had 12 to 13 adenocarcinoma, 2 squamous cell and 1 small cell patients. The patients, 9 to 11 men and 5 or 6 women, were roughly 30 to 80 with stage I to III disease. Millions of productive TCRbeta reads were obtained per sample on average. Study-wide points: Top 100 clones took a larger repertoire share in normal lung.

The template was RNA from unsorted bulk tissue. The CDR3 has 14 amino acids. Germline V CDR1 and CDR2: MNHNS, SASEGT. Three rounds of nested PCR, following a modified ARM-PCR protocol, produced the TCRbeta library. From the multiplex PCR reads, TCRdb called clonotypes with MiXCR, one entry per CDR3 protein. The table has 100,000 to 120,000 distinct CDR3 sequences, approximately 87% seen once. For this clonotype: What it recognizes is unknown.

This receptor was taken from a man aged 65 to 79 with non-small cell lung cancer. The material sequenced was lung tumor tissue. The rearrangement joins TRBV6-1 to TRBJ1-1; no firm D call. The CDR3 nucleotides are TGTGTCAGTATCGAAGGTCGGCGGCACACTGAAGCTTTCTTT. This codes for CVSIEGRRHTEAFF.